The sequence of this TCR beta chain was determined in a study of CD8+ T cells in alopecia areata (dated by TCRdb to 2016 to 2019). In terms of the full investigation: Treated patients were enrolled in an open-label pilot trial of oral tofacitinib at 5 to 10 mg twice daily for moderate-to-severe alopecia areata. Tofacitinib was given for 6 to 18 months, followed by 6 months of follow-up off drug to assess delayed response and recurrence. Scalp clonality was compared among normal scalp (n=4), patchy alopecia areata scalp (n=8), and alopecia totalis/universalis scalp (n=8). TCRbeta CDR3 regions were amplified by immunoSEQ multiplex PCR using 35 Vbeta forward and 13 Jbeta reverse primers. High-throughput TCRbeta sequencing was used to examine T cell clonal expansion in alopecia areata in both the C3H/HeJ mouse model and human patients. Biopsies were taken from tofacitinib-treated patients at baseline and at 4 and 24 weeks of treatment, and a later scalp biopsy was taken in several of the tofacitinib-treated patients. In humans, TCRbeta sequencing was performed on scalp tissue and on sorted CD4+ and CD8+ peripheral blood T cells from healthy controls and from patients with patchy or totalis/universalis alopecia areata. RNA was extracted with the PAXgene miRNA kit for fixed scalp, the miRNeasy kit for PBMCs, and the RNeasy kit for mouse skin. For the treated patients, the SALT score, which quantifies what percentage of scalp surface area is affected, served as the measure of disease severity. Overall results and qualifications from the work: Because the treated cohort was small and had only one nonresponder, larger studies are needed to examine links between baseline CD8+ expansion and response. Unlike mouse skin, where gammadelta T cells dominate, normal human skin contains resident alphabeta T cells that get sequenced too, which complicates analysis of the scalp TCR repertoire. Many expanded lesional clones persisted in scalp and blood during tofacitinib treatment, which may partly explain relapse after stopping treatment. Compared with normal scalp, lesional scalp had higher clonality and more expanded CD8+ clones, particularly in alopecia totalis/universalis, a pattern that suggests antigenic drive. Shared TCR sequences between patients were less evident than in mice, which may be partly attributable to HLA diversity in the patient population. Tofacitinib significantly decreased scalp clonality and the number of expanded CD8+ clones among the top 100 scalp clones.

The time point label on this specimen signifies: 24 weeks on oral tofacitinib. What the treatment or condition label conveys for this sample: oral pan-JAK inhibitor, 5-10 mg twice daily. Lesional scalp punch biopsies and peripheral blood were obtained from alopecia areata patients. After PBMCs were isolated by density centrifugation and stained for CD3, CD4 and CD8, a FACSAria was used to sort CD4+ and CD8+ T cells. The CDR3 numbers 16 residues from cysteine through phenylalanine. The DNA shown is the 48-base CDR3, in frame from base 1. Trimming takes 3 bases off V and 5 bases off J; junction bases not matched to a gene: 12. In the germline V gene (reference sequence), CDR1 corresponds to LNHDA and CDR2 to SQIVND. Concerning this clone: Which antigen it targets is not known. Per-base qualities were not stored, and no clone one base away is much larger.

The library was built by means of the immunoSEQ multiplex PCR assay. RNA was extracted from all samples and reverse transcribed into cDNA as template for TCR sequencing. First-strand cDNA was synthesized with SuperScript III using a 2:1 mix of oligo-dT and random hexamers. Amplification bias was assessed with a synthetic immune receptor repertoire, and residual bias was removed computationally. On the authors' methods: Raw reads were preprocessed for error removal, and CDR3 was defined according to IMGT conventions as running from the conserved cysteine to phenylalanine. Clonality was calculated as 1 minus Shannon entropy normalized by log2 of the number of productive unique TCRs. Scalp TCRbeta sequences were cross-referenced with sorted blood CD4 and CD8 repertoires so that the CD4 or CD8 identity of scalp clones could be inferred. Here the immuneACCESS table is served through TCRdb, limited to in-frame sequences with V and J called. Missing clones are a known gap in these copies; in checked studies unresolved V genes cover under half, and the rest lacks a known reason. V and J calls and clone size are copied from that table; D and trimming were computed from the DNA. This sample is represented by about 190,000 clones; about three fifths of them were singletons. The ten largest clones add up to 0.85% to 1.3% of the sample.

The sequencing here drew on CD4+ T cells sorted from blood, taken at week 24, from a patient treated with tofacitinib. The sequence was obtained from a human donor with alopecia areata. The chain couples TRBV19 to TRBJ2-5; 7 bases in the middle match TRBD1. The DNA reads TGTGCCAGTAGTATTCTCGGCCCAGGGGGAGTGGAGACCCAGTACTTC. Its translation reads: CASSILGPGGVETQYF.